This T cell receptor (beta chain) was sequenced in a study of T cell responses to AZD1222 COVID-19 vaccine. Overall study findings and caveats: Dominant CD4 TCR responses targeted spike regions 160-218 and 743-854. Variant regions that are unmutated are reportedly the target of nearly half of spike-specific TCRs. No day 14 peak samples; only post-peak repertoires were characterized. In a largely white British group with more females than males, clonal diversity was possibly underestimated.

The data were produced by immunoSEQ multiplex PCR, yet TCRdb's version contains in-frame clones alone and is incomplete. The repertoire holds 140,000 or so clones, 88% seen once, with roughly 5.2% in the top ten. V dropped 5 bases and J dropped 7 bases, with 27 bases sitting between them. Germline CDR1 reads SGHTA; CDR2 reads FQGNSA. This CDR3 is built from 17 residues. This clone has just one count. Its antigen is unknown. This chain links TRBV7-2 with TRBJ2-7; D is possibly TRBD2 (6 bases). This TCR derives from an adult who received the MenACWY meningococcal vaccine as a control. The sample here was peripheral blood, taken 28 days after the second dose of the MenACWY control vaccine. CDR3: CASSPLEGGSTGREQYF. Written as DNA, the CDR3 is TGTGCCAGCAGCCCCCTAGAAGGAGGGTCGACGGGACGGGAGCAGTACTTC.